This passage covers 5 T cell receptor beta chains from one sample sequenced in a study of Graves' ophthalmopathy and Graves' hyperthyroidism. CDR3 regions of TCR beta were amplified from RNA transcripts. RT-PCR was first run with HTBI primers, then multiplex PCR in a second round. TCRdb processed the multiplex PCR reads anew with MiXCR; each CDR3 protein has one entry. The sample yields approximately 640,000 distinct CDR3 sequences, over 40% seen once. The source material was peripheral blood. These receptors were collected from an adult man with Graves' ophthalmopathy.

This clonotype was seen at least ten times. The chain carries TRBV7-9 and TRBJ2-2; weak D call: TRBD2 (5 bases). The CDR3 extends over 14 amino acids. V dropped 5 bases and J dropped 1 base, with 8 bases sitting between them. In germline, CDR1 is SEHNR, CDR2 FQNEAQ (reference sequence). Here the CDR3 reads CASSRRGNTGELFF. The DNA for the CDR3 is TGTGCCAGCAGCCGCCGGGGGAACACCGGGGAGCTGTTTTTT.

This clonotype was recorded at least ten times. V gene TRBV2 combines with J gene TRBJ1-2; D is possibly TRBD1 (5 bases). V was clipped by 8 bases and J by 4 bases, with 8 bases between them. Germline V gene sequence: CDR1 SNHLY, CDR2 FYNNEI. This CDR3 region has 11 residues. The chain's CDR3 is CASFQGYGYTF. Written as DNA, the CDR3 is TGTGCCAGCTTTCAGGGCTATGGCTACACCTTC. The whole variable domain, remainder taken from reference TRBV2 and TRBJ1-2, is EPEVTQTPSHQVTQMGQEVILRCVPISNHLYFYWYRQILGQKVEFLVSFYNNEISEKSEIFDDQFSVERPDGSNFTLKIRSTKLEDSAMYFCASFQGYGYTFGSGTRLTVV.

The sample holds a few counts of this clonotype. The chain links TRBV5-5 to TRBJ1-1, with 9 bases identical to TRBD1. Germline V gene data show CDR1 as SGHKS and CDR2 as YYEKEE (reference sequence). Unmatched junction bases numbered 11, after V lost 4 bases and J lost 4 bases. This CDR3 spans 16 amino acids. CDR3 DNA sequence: TGTGCCAGCAGCCGACCCCTCGGGACAGGGTCCACTGAAGCTTTCTTT. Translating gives CASSRPLGTGSTEAFF.

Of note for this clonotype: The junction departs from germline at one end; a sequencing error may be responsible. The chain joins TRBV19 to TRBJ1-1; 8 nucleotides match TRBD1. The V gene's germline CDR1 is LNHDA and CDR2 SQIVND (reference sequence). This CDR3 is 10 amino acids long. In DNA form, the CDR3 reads TGTGCCAGTAGTCCTAGGACAGGGCTTTTT. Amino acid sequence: CASSPRTGLF. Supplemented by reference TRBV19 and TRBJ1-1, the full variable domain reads DGGITQSPKYLFRKEGQNVTLSCEQNLNHDAMYWYRQDPGQGLRLIYYSQIVNDFQKGDIAEGYSVSREKKESFPLTVTSAQKNPTAFYLCASSPRTGLFGQGTRLTVV.

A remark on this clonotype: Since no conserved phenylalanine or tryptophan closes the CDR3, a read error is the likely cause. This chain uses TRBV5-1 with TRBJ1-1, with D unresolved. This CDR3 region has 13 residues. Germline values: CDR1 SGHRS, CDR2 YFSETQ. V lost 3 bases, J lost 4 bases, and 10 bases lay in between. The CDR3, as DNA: TGCGCCAGCAGCTCCCGTATTAGCACTGAAGCTTTCTCT. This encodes CASSSRISTEAFS.